The 20 T cell receptor beta chains in this list originate from one sample, sequenced in a study of T cell repertoires in cytomegalovirus infection. These receptors' targets are unknown. TCRdb called the reads again in MiXCR, with one record for every CDR3 protein. The table has approximately 770,000 distinct CDR3 sequences, about 27% seen once. The sequencing here drew on cultured CD8+ T cells from PBMCs, taken from culture after CMV antigen stimulation. Receptor source: a human donor in good health (CMV status not recorded). Some clones in this sample may be carry-over from other donors' samples.

J is TRBJ2-7 and V is TRBV4-1; 8 nucleotides match TRBD1. CDR3 length: 16 residues. Germline V lookup: CDR1 MGHRA, CDR2 YSYEKL. V was clipped by 0 bases and J by 4 bases; unmatched bases: 8. The CDR3 nucleotides read TGCGCCAGCAGCCAAGATATGGGGAGACAGGGGTACGAGCAGTACTTC. Translation: CASSQDMGRQGYEQYF.

This clonotype occurred a few times. V is TRBV6-6 and J is TRBJ2-3, with 8 bases matching TRBD1. The ends lost 8 bases at V and 3 bases at J; junction bases unmatched: 7. CDR3 length: 14 amino acids. In germline, CDR1 is MNHNY, CDR2 SVGAGI (reference sequence). CDR3 amino acids: CASAGQGITDTQYF. DNA of the CDR3: TGTGCCAGCGCCGGACAGGGTATTACAGATACGCAGTATTTT.

The rearrangement uses TRBV27 and TRBJ2-1; D is possibly TRBD1 (6 bases). The length of the CDR3 is 16 residues. Germline V gene sequence: CDR1 MNHEY, CDR2 SMNVEV (reference sequence). V lost 4 bases, J lost 0 bases, and 13 bases lay in between. CDR3 region: CASSYLGHRSYNEQFF. CDR3 sequence (DNA): TGTGCCAGCAGTTACCTGGGACACCGCTCCTACAATGAGCAGTTCTTC.

This clonotype was detected a few times. The junction differs from germline at one of its ends, possibly a read error. The chain employs TRBV5-1 and TRBJ2-3; the D is unclear. The CDR3 length is 14 residues. The V gene's germline CDR1 is SGHRS and CDR2 YFSETQ. The CDR3 reads CASSLGYGTDTQYF. The CDR3 nucleotides are TGTGCCAGCAGCTTAGGTTACGGCACAGATACGCAGTATTTT.

This clonotype has just a few counts. This chain uses TRBV20-1 with TRBJ2-1; no clear D. CDR1 is DFQATT, CDR2 SNEGSKA, per germline (reference sequence). The ends were cut back, 0 bases at V and 16 bases at J, with 19 bases in the middle. CDR3 length: 13 residues. CDR3 nucleotides: TGCAGTGCTAGAGACGAATCTGTGGCAATCGAATTCTTC. Translated, it gives CSARDESVAIEFF.

The table lists this clonotype with a few counts. The V call is TRBV5-8, the J call TRBJ1-1, with D tentatively TRBD1 (5 bases). Trimming left V 4 bases short and J 4 bases short, with 11 bases between. Per germline, CDR1 SGHTS and CDR2 YDEGEE. The CDR3 has 13 amino acids. The CDR3 region is CASSTRGLTEAFF. The CDR3, as DNA: TGTGCCAGCAGCACCCGGGGACTCACTGAAGCTTTCTTT. The full variable domain, in which reference TRBV5-8 and TRBJ1-1 provide the parts outside the CDR3, is EAGVTQSPTHLIKTRGQQATLRCSPISGHTSVYWYQQALGLGLQFLLWYDEGEERNRGNFPPRFSGRQFPNYSSELNVNALELEDSALYLCASSTRGLTEAFFGQGTRLTVV.

This chain links TRBV7-9 with TRBJ2-7; D uncertain. Germline V gene lookup returns CDR1 SEHNR and CDR2 FQNEAQ (reference sequence). Trimming pared 2 bases from V and 0 bases from J, leaving 14 bases between. This CDR3 has 16 amino acids. The CDR3 here is CASSLILRSSSYEQYV. The CDR3, as DNA: TGTGCCAGCAGCTTAATCCTACGTTCGAGCTCCTACGAGCAGTACGTC.

This clonotype was found a few times. This chain uses TRBV5-4 with TRBJ2-5, with 9 bases lining up with TRBD2. The CDR3 is 14 amino acids. Germline lookup yields CDR1 SGHNT and CDR2 YYREEE (reference sequence). The V gene end was trimmed by 9 bases and the J gene end by 2 bases; junction bases not matched to a gene: 8. Here the CDR3 reads CATNKAGGQETQYF. The CDR3, as DNA: TGTGCCACCAATAAAGCGGGGGGTCAAGAGACCCAGTACTTC. Full variable domain (missing parts from reference TRBV5-4 and TRBJ2-5): ETGVTQSPTHLIKTRGQQVTLRCSSQSGHNTVSWYQQALGQGPQFIFQYYREEENGRGNFPPRFSGLQFPNYSSELNVNALELDDSALYLCATNKAGGQETQYFGPGTRLLVL.

The genes are TRBV6-6 and TRBJ2-7; no clear D gene. The CDR3 loop spans 12 amino acids. Trimming took 8 bases from V and 6 from J, leaving 14 bases between them. The germline CDR1 and CDR2 sequences are MNHNY and SVGAGI (reference sequence). The CDR3 DNA follows: TGTGCCAGCGGACCCACCCTCTCCGAGCAGTACGTC. Translating gives CASGPTLSEQYV.

V and J are TRBV7-6 and TRBJ2-5; tentatively, D is TRBD1 (5 bases). V shed 5 bases and J shed 5 bases, with 18 bases lying between them. The CDR3 totals 15 residues. Germline V gene sequence: CDR1 SGHVS, CDR2 FNYEAQ. The CDR3 DNA sequence: TGTGCCAGCAGCGCCACGGACAAGGTGGGGGAGACCCAGTACTTC. Its translation is CASSATDKVGETQYF.

The rearrangement joins TRBV6-2 or TRBV6-3 to TRBJ2-7; TRBD2 is a possible D gene (6 bases). The CDR3 runs to 13 residues. Trimming took 6 bases from V and 4 from J, leaving 13 bases between them. CDR1 is MNHEY and CDR2 is SVGEGT in the germline V gene. In DNA, the CDR3 is TGTGCCAGCAGCAGGTTGACTAGATACGAGCAGTACGTC. It is translated as CASSRLTRYEQYV.

The chain has TRBV10-3 and TRBJ2-3; no clear D. V was clipped by 8 bases and J by 5 bases, with 5 bases between them. The CDR3 contains 10 residues. CDR1 is ENHRY, CDR2 SYGVKD, per germline. The DNA of the CDR3 is TGTGCCATCGGTGGAGATACGCAGTATTTT. Translation gives CAIGGDTQYF.

Turning to this clonotype: This may be a read error: a much more frequent sequence differs by one nucleotide. The chain has TRBV27 and TRBJ1-1, with unresolved D. The CDR3 is made up of 13 amino acids. From germline, CDR1 is MNHEY and CDR2 SMNVEV (reference sequence). V was clipped by 5 bases and J by 0 bases, with 7 bases between them. The DNA of the CDR3 is TGTGCCAGCAGTCGGGCGGTGAACACTGAAGCTTTCTTT. It is translated as CASSRAVNTEAFF.

The chain carries TRBV9 and TRBJ2-3; TRBD1 or TRBD2 may be the D gene (5 bases each). The CDR3 loop spans 15 amino acids. Germline V lookup: CDR1 SGDLS, CDR2 YYNGEE. Between the trimmed V and J ends, which lost 2 bases and 2 bases, there was a span of 12 bases. This CDR3 is CASSVKGTLTDTQYF. The CDR3 DNA reads as TGTGCCAGCAGCGTGAAGGGGACCCTCACAGATACGCAGTATTTT.

This sequence joins TRBV6-6 and TRBJ2-1; D may be TRBD1 or TRBD2 (6 bases each). Germline lookup yields CDR1 MNHNY and CDR2 SVGAGI (reference sequence). The CDR3 sequence is 14 residues long. Trimming took 2 bases from V and 5 from J, leaving 10 bases between them. In nucleotides, the CDR3 is TGTGCCAGCAGTTACGGGGGGCCACACAATGAGCAGTTCTTC. Its translation: CASSYGGPHNEQFF.

The chain has TRBV15 and TRBJ1-5; the D is unclear. The CDR3 spans 15 residues. V lost 0 bases and J 6 bases, leaving 12 bases between the germline ends. Germline CDR1 is LNHNV and CDR2 is YYDKDF (reference sequence). The CDR3 nucleotides are TGTGCCACCAGCAGAGATAAAGGCGTGGGTCAGCCCCAGCATTTT. It specifies CATSRDKGVGQPQHF.

A few counts support this clonotype. This chain connects TRBV12-3 or TRBV12-4 to TRBJ1-2, with 7 nucleotides matching TRBD1. This CDR3 has 16 amino acids. J lost 5 bases, V lost 3 bases, and 12 bases had no gene match. CDR3 sequence (DNA): TGTGCCAGCAGTTTCTCCCCCAGGGGGGCGCCATATGGCTACACCTTC. Its protein is CASSFSPRGAPYGYTF.

V usage is TRBV6-5 and J usage is TRBJ1-5, with 9 bases aligning to TRBD1. V was pared by 6 bases and J by 7 bases, with 7 bases of the junction left unmatched. This CDR3 contains 14 residues. The germline V gene has CDR1 MNHEY and CDR2 SVGAGI. CDR3 in amino acids: CASSRDRAVQPQHF. In DNA form, the CDR3 reads TGTGCCAGCAGCCGGGACAGGGCGGTACAGCCCCAGCATTTT.

The V gene is TRBV28, the J gene TRBJ2-1; D might be TRBD2 (5 bases). V lost 3 bases and J 3 bases, leaving 12 bases between the germline ends. CDR1 is MDHEN and CDR2 is SYDVKM in the germline V gene. The CDR3 loop spans 15 amino acids. The CDR3 loop reads CASSFEGRNYNEQFF. The CDR3 coding sequence is TGTGCCAGCAGTTTTGAAGGGAGAAACTACAATGAGCAGTTCTTC.

The chain recombines TRBV5-4 with TRBJ2-1; D might be TRBD1 (6 bases). Germline loops: CDR1 SGHNT, CDR2 YYREEE (reference sequence). The CDR3 sequence is 15 residues long. V was shortened by 5 bases and J by 8 bases, with 20 bases between the two germline ends. DNA of the CDR3: TGTGCCAGCAGTCGGCTGGACAGCCCCTTAGATGAGCAGTTCTTC. It encodes CASSRLDSPLDEQFF.